This T cell receptor beta chain was sequenced during a study of cytomegalovirus exposure and HLA in healthy donors. General study results and limits: Later analysis demonstrated an association between a missense DCLRE1C variant and TCR beta V- and J-gene trimming. In a later analysis, parvovirus B19, influenza, CMV and Epstein-Barr virus appeared linked to several top co-occurrence clusters.

This PCR relied on a set of 60 Vbeta primers and 13 Jbeta primers. Profiling relied on immunoSEQ multiplex PCR, and the TCRdb table lists in-frame clones only, not all of them. The sample consists of tens of thousands of clones, approximately 75% of them appearing once. Notes on this clone: What it binds is unknown.

V dropped 6 bases and J dropped 4 bases, with 16 bases sitting between them. CDR3 length: 15 residues. CDR1 is SGHTS, CDR2 YDEGEE, per germline. The source material was PBMCs. This clonotype originated in a woman in her 40s in good health and CMV-seropositive. This sequence joins TRBV5-8 and TRBJ2-2, with a possible D match to TRBD2 (6 bases). For the CDR3, the DNA is TGTGCCAGCACCGCGGGGTGGATAACCACCGGGGAGCTGTTTTTT. Translating gives CASTAGWITTGELFF.